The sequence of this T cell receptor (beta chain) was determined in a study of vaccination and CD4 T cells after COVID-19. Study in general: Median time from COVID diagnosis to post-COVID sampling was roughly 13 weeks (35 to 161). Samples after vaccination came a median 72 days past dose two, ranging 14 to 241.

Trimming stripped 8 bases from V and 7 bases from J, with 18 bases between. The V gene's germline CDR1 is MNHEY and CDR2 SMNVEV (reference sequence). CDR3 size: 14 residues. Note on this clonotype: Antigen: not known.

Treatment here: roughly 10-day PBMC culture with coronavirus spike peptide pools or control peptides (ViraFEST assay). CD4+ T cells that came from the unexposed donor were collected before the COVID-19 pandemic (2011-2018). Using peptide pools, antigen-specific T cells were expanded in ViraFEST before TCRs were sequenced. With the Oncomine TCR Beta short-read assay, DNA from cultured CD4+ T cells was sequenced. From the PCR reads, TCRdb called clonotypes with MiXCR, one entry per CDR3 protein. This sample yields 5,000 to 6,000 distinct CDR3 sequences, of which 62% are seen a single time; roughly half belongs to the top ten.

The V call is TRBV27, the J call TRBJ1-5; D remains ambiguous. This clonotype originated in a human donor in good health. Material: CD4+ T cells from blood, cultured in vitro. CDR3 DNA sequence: TGTGCCAGCCAGCCATACCCAACCCACCAGCCCCAGCATTTT. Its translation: CASQPYPTHQPQHF.